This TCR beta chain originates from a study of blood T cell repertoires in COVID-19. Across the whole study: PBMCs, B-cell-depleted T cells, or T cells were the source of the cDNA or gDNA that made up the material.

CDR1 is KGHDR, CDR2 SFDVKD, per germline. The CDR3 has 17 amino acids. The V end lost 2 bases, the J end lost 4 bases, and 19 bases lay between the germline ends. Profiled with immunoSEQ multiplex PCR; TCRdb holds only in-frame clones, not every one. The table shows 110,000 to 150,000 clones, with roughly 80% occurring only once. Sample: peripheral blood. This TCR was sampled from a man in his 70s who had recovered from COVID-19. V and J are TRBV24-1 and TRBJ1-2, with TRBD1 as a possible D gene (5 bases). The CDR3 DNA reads TGTGCCACCAGTGATTGGGGCGTGGAAAGGGGCGGCTATGGCTACACCTTC. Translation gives CATSDWGVERGGYGYTF.